This T cell receptor beta chain was found in a study of OX40 agonist ivuxolimab in advanced cancers. Sequencing used immunoSEQ multiplex PCR; TCRdb keeps in-frame clones, though not all of them. The table lists roughly 87,000 clones, just over 90% of them singletons. This CDR3 region has 15 residues. The germline gives CDR1 KGHSH, CDR2 LQKENI. V shed 0 bases and J 8 bases; nucleotides not matched to a gene: 5. Sequenced here: CD4+ or CD8+ T cells sorted from blood, sampled in a trial of the OX40 agonist ivuxolimab. The chain couples TRBV18 to TRBJ2-1; the match to TRBD2 covers 9 bases. The TCR comes from an adult with an advanced solid tumor such as melanoma, head and neck, liver or kidney cancer. The CDR3 sequence is CASSPPSSGSYEQFF. CDR3 nucleotide sequence: TGTGCCAGCTCACCACCGAGTAGCGGGAGCTATGAGCAGTTCTTC.